This record covers a single T cell receptor beta chain. J was trimmed by 4 bases and V by 4 bases; bases with no gene match: 10. The CDR3 sequence is 15 residues long. Germline-derived CDR1 and CDR2 are SQVTM and ANQGSEA. The data originate from a study of CD8 T cells in Susac syndrome. Study as a whole: At the time their blood was drawn, patients with Susac syndrome were either therapy-naive, on corticosteroids (with some of them also receiving intravenous immunoglobulin), or on intravenous immunoglobulin alone.

It was with random hexamers that 0.5 to 1 ug RNA was reverse transcribed. A single record per CDR3 protein comes from TCRdb applying MiXCR to the immunoSEQ multiplex PCR reads. The data show about 130,000 distinct CDR3 sequences, with roughly 94% seen just once and roughly 0.2% held by the top ten. The specimen sequenced was CD8+ T cells from PBMCs. The sequence was obtained from a human donor with Susac syndrome. This sequence joins TRBV29-1 and TRBJ2-1, with 7 bases fitting TRBD2. The CDR3 reads CSVVGEGRKYNEQFF. In nucleotides, the CDR3 is TGCAGCGTTGTGGGGGAGGGCAGAAAGTACAATGAGCAGTTCTTC.